The 19 T cell receptor beta chains presented below share a single source sample, sequenced in a study of blood T cell repertoires in COVID-19. Some clones are missing from TCRdb's copy, which holds only in-frame ones; the method was immunoSEQ multiplex PCR. The sample contains over 250,000 clones, about 89% of which appear only once. Sequencing used peripheral blood. These receptor sequences come from a woman aged 45 to 65 with acute or convalescent COVID-19.

This clone was seen just once. The J gene is TRBJ1-2, the V gene TRBV27, with TRBD1 identical over 8 bases. Germline loops: CDR1 MNHEY, CDR2 SMNVEV (reference sequence). The V segment lost 6 bases and the J segment 5 bases; nucleotides outside the gene matches: 5. The CDR3 has 13 residues. Here the CDR3 DNA reads TGTGCCAGCAGACCAGGGGGCTATTATGGCTACACCTTC. Translating gives CASRPGGYYGYTF.

The chain employs TRBV6-5 and TRBJ1-3; D possibly corresponds to TRBD1 (6 bases). The length of the CDR3 is 13 residues. CDR1 is MNHEY, CDR2 SVGAGI, per germline. The germline V and J ends were trimmed by 6 bases and 2 bases, with 8 bases remaining between them. CDR3 nucleotide sequence: TGTGCCAGCAGACAGGGCGCTGGAAACACCATATATTTT. Protein product: CASRQGAGNTIYF.

This clone has just a few counts. The V call is TRBV10-3, the J call TRBJ1-5; the match to TRBD1 covers 7 bases. Germline V gene data show CDR1 as ENHRY and CDR2 as SYGVKD. This CDR3 region has 15 residues. Trimming removed 2 bases from V and 6 bases from J; junction bases left unmatched: 7. The CDR3 loop is CAISEQTGRGQPQHF. The CDR3 bases are TGTGCCATCAGTGAGCAGACAGGGAGAGGTCAGCCCCAGCATTTT.

The CDR3 DNA reads TGTGCCAGCAGGGACAGACCCAGGTCAACTAATGAAAAACTGTTTTTT. Residues: CASRDRPRSTNEKLFF. This chain links TRBV5-8 with TRBJ1-4, with a weak D call TRBD1 (6 bases). Germline V gene sequence: CDR1 SGHTS, CDR2 YDEGEE. Trimming took 5 bases from V and 0 from J, leaving 14 bases between them. The CDR3 runs to 16 residues.

This chain links TRBV11-2 with TRBJ1-1; 7 nucleotides line up with TRBD1. The CDR3 consists of 12 residues. V was pared by 5 bases and J by 8 bases, with 5 bases of the junction left unmatched. Germline V gene sequence: CDR1 SGHAT, CDR2 FQNNGV. CDR3 protein: CASSPDRLEAFF. DNA for the CDR3: TGTGCCAGCAGCCCGGACAGGCTAGAAGCTTTCTTT.

The chain has TRBV5-4 and TRBJ2-5, with 10 bases that match TRBD1. The CDR3 runs 14 residues. Per germline, CDR1 SGHNT and CDR2 YYREEE (reference sequence). Unmatched junction bases numbered 7, after V lost 6 bases and J lost 5 bases. CDR3 coding DNA: TGTGCCAGCACCGGCCCGGACAGGGGGGAGACCCAGTACTTC. It is translated as CASTGPDRGETQYF.

The V gene is TRBV6-5, the J gene TRBJ2-1, with 8 bases fitting TRBD2. V was pared by 2 bases and J by 8 bases, with 2 bases of the junction left unmatched. The CDR3 is 13 amino acids. CDR1 is MNHEY and CDR2 is SVGAGI in the germline V gene. The CDR3 is CASSYGLADEQFF. The CDR3 DNA follows: TGTGCCAGCAGTTACGGACTAGCCGATGAGCAGTTCTTC.

A note on this clone: Other DNA sequences in the same sample also yield this CDR3. The chain has TRBV18 and TRBJ1-4, with 10 nucleotides matching TRBD1. Germline CDR1 reads KGHSH; CDR2 reads LQKENI. V shed 3 bases, J shed 6 bases, and the junction held 1 base outside the gene matches. CDR3 length equals 14 residues. CDR3 sequence: CASSPGTGDEKLFF. CDR3 nucleotide sequence: TGTGCCAGCTCACCTGGGACAGGGGATGAAAAACTGTTTTTT.

In its sample, this clone was seen a few times. The chain combines TRBV5-4 with TRBJ2-2; tentatively, D is TRBD2 (5 bases). The germline CDR1 and CDR2 sequences are SGHNT and YYREEE (reference sequence). The CDR3 runs to 14 residues. V was clipped by 2 bases and J by 5 bases, with 10 bases between them. This CDR3 is CASSFGVATGELFF. The CDR3 DNA sequence: TGTGCCAGCAGCTTCGGGGTAGCGACCGGGGAGCTGTTTTTT.

The V and J genes are TRBV19 and TRBJ1-1; possibly TRBD1 for D (5 bases). The germline V gene encodes CDR1 LNHDA and CDR2 SQIVND (reference sequence). The CDR3 extends over 13 amino acids. V lost 1 base to trimming and J lost 4 bases, with 7 bases between them. In nucleotides, the CDR3 is TGTGCCAGTAGTATAGGGGGGGGCACTGAAGCTTTCTTT. Translated: CASSIGGGTEAFF.

CDR3: CASSLSARMGIQYF. For the CDR3, the DNA is TGTGCCAGCAGCTTATCCGCTAGAATGGGCATTCAGTACTTC. The chain carries TRBV11-3 and TRBJ2-4; D is ambiguous. Germline loops: CDR1 SGHNT, CDR2 YENEEA. Between the trimmed V and J ends, which lost 2 bases and 9 bases, there was a span of 14 bases. The CDR3 consists of 14 residues.

The chain combines TRBV24-1 with TRBJ2-2, with D possibly matching TRBD1 (5 bases). The germline V gene encodes CDR1 KGHDR and CDR2 SFDVKD. The ends were cut back, 4 bases at V and 0 bases at J, with 5 bases in the middle. The CDR3 extends over 14 amino acids. The CDR3 loop reads CATSDRANTGELFF. The CDR3 region has the DNA TGTGCCACCAGTGACAGGGCGAACACCGGGGAGCTGTTTTTT.

The chain has TRBV6-5 and TRBJ1-2, with D tentatively TRBD1 (5 bases). The CDR3 covers 13 residues. The V end lost 5 bases, the J end lost 3 bases, and 10 bases lay between the germline ends. The germline V gene has CDR1 MNHEY and CDR2 SVGAGI. This chain's CDR3 is CASSRGGDYGYTF. DNA for the CDR3: TGTGCCAGCAGTCGGGGAGGGGACTATGGCTACACCTTC.

This rearrangement joins TRBV11-3 to TRBJ2-5; 9 bases map to TRBD1. The V segment lost 5 bases and the J segment 4 bases; nucleotides outside the gene matches: 5. The CDR3 is made up of 14 amino acids. Per the germline V gene, CDR1 is SGHNT and CDR2 is YENEEA. The CDR3: CASSGTGNRETQYF. The CDR3 nucleotides are TGTGCCAGCAGCGGGACAGGGAACCGAGAGACCCAGTACTTC.

This chain uses TRBV28 with TRBJ1-2; the match to TRBD1 covers 7 bases. Germline CDR1 and CDR2: MDHEN and SYDVKM. The CDR3 has 14 amino acids. V was clipped by 4 bases and J by 4 bases; unmatched bases: 6. The CDR3 here is CASSSPGTAYGYTF. CDR3 DNA: TGTGCCAGCAGTTCTCCCGGGACAGCCTATGGCTACACCTTC.

The chain uses TRBV24-1 and TRBJ1-2; a weak D match, TRBD1 (5 bases). The V end lost 3 bases, the J end lost 4 bases, and 8 bases lay between the germline ends. CDR1 is KGHDR and CDR2 is SFDVKD in the germline V gene. The CDR3 loop spans 13 amino acids. The CDR3 here is CATSDTGGYGYTF. DNA for the CDR3: TGTGCCACCAGTGATACCGGGGGCTATGGCTACACCTTC.

The J gene is TRBJ2-1, the V gene TRBV24-1, with 12 bases aligning to TRBD2. The CDR3 has 16 amino acids. Germline loops: CDR1 KGHDR, CDR2 SFDVKD. The junction had 2 bases not matched to a gene; V was cut back by 2 bases and J by 4 bases. The CDR3: CATSDSSGREYNEQFF. CDR3 coding DNA: TGTGCCACCAGTGATTCTAGCGGGAGGGAGTACAATGAGCAGTTCTTC.

The chain joins TRBV28 to TRBJ1-4; D gene unclear. The germline gives CDR1 MDHEN, CDR2 SYDVKM. This CDR3 contains 14 residues. Trimming took off 5 bases at V and 1 base at J, with 8 bases between the two ends. The CDR3 spells CASSNGGTNEKLFF. DNA for the CDR3: TGTGCCAGCAGTAACGGCGGAACTAATGAAAAACTGTTTTTT.

This rearrangement joins TRBV7-6 to TRBJ2-5; maybe TRBD2 (6 bases). The V gene lost 5 bases and the J gene lost 5 bases, with 18 bases spanning the gap. The CDR3 is made up of 15 amino acids. Germline V gene lookup returns CDR1 SGHVS and CDR2 FNYEAQ. The CDR3, as DNA: TGTGCCAGCAGCGGGCTCATAGGGAGGAGGGAGACCCAGTACTTC. Protein: CASSGLIGRRETQYF.